This T cell receptor (beta chain) was sequenced in a study of blood T cell repertoires in COVID-19. Study-wide context: Italy, Spain and the United States were the sources of the convalescent and acute COVID-19 samples. T cells, B-cell-depleted T cells, or PBMCs provided the cDNA or gDNA that served as material.

The method was immunoSEQ multiplex PCR; TCRdb's version includes in-frame clones alone and lacks a portion of them. Among about 240,000 clones, about nine tenths were seen once, and the ten largest hold 7.2%. Between the trimmed V and J ends, which lost 5 bases and 2 bases, there was a span of 5 bases. CDR3 size: 12 residues. The V and J genes are TRBV12-3 or TRBV12-4 and TRBJ2-3; D gene ambiguous. This clonotype was sampled from a man between 60 and 70 years old who had recovered from COVID-19. Sequencing was carried out using peripheral blood. CDR3 protein: CASSPPTDTQYF. The CDR3 region has the DNA TGTGCCAGCAGTCCTCCCACAGATACGCAGTATTTT.